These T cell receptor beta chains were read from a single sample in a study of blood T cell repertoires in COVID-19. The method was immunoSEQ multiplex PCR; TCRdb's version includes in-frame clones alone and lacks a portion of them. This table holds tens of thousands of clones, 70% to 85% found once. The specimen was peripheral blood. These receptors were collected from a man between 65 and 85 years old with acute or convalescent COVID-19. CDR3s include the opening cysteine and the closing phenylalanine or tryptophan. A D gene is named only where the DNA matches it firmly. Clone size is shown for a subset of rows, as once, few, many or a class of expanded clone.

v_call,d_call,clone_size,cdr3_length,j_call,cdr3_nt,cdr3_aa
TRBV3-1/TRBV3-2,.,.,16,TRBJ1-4,TGTGCCAGCAGCCAAGGGTTGGCAGGGTTAGGGGAAAAACTGTTTTTT,CASSQGLAGLGEKLFF
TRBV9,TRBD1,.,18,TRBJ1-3,TGTGCCAGCAGCGTAGGCCCTCATGACAGGGGAATTGGAAACACCATATATTTT,CASSVGPHDRGIGNTIYF
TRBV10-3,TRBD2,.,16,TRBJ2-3,TGTGCCATCAGTGGACTAGCGGGGGGTCGCACAGATACGCAGTATTTT,CAISGLAGGRTDTQYF
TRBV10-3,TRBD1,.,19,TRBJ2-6,TGTGCCATCAGTGAGTCCAACAGGGGGTCGGTGTCTGGGGCCAACGTCCTGACTTTC,CAISESNRGSVSGANVLTF
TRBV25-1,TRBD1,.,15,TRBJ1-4,TGTGCCAGCAGTGGATCCGGGACAGGGGATGAAAAACTGTTTTTT,CASSGSGTGDEKLFF
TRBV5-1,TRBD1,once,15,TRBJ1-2,TGCGCCAGCAGCGGCACCGGGACAGGGAACTATGGCTACACCTTC,CASSGTGTGNYGYTF
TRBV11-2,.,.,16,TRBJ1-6,TGTGCCAGCAGCTTAGATTATGGCGGGAATAATTCACCCCTCCACTTT,CASSLDYGGNNSPLHF
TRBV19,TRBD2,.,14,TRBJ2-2,TGTGCCACGGCTAGCGGGTCGAACACCGGGGAGCTGTTTTTT,CATASGSNTGELFF
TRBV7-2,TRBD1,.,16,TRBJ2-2,TGTGCCAGCAGCCGCGGGGGACAGGGGGGTGCCGGGGAGCTGTTTTTT,CASSRGGQGGAGELFF
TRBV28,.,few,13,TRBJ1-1,TGTGCCAGCAGTTCCGACAGGTCTGGTGAAGCTTTCTTT,CASSSDRSGEAFF
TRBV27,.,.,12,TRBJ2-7,TGTGCCACCCTAGGGAGGTCCTACGAGCAGTACTTC,CATLGRSYEQYF
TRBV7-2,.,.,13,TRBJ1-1,TGTGCCAGCAGCTTAGTAGAGGGTACTGAAGCTTTCTTT,CASSLVEGTEAFF
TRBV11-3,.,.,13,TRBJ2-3,TGTGCCAGCAGCTTAACAGGGTCGAATACGCAGTATTTT,CASSLTGSNTQYF
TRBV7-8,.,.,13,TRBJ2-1,TGTGCCAGCAGCTTAGCGAGACTCAATGAGCAGTTCTTC,CASSLARLNEQFF
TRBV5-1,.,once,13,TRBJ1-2,TGCGCCAGCAGTGACAGGCCGGTGATAGGCTACACCTTC,CASSDRPVIGYTF
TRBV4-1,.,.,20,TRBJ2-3,TGCGCCAGCAGCCAAGGGGGATCAGGCAGGGCTCTTTCTAGCACAGATACGCAGTATTTT,CASSQGGSGRALSSTDTQYF